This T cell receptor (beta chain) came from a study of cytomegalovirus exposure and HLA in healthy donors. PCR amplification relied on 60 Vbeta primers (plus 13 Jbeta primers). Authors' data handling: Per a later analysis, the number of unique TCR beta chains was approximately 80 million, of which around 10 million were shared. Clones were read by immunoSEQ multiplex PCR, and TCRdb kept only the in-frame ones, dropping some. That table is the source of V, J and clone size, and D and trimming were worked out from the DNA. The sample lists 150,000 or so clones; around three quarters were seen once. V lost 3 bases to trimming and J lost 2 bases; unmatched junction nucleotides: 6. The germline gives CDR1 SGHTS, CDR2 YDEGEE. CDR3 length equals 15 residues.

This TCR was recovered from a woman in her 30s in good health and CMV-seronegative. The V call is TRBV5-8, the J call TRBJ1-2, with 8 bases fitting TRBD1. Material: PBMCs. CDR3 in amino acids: CASSSRTGPNYGYTF. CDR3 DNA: TGTGCCAGCAGCTCCCGGACAGGGCCCAACTATGGCTACACCTTC.